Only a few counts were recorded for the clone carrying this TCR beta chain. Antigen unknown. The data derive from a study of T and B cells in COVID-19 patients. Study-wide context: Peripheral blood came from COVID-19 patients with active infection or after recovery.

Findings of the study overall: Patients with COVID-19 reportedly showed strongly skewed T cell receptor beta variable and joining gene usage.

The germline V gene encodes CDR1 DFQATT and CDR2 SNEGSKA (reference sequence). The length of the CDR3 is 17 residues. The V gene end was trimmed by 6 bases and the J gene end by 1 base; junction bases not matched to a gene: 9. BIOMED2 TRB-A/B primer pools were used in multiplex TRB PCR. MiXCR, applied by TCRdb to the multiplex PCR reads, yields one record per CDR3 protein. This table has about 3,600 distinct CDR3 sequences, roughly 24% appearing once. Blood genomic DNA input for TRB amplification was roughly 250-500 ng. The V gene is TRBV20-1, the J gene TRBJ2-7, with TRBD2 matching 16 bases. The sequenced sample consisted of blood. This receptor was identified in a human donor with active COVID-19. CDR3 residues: CSAAEGTSGRDSYEQYF. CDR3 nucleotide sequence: TGCAGTGCGGCAGAAGGGACTAGCGGGAGGGATTCCTACGAGCAGTACTTC.